This is a list of T cell receptor beta chains from one sample in a study of blood T cell repertoires in COVID-19. TCRdb's copy holds only in-frame clones and misses some; the assay was immunoSEQ multiplex PCR. The data contain about 300,000 clones, roughly 87% of them seen just once; the ten biggest clones take up under 6%. Specimen: PBMCs or T cells enriched from blood (not recorded which). Source of these receptors: a woman aged 25 to 45 who had recovered from COVID-19. Both conserved end residues are part of each CDR3. The order of the fields is J gene, V gene, CDR3 protein.

J: TRBJ1-5
V: TRBV16
CDR3: CASSPRASPQPQHF

J: TRBJ2-2
V: TRBV2
CDR3: CASKDLDRGGGGELFF

J: TRBJ1-4
V: TRBV29-1
CDR3: CSVLRTGGSEKLFF

J: TRBJ1-1
V: TRBV4-2
CDR3: CASSHPRSGTGMNTEAFF

J: TRBJ1-2
V: TRBV29-1
CDR3: CSVDTGHADYGYTF

J: TRBJ2-3
V: TRBV30
CDR3: CAWSRGVDTQYF

J: TRBJ1-1
V: TRBV6-2/TRBV6-3
CDR3: CASSFGTETEAFF

J: TRBJ1-6
V: TRBV2
CDR3: CASSEGNSYNSPLHF

J: TRBJ2-1
V: TRBV6-5
CDR3: CASSTRAGTHNEQFF

J: TRBJ2-7
V: TRBV13
CDR3: CASSAVMALGGQYF

J: TRBJ1-2
V: TRBV27
CDR3: CASRGQGNGYTF

J: TRBJ1-2
V: TRBV16
CDR3: CASSQSMGAGGAFGYTF

J: TRBJ1-5
V: TRBV30
CDR3: CAWSAAGNQPQHF

J: TRBJ1-1
V: TRBV5-5
CDR3: CASSSTGVGSEAFF